The table lists the clone carrying this T cell receptor (beta chain) with a few counts. Its antigen is unidentified. The ends were cut back, 11 bases at V and 2 bases at J, with 18 bases in the middle. The CDR3 has 14 amino acids. Germline loops: CDR1 PRHDT, CDR2 FYEKMQ (reference sequence). This entry comes from a study of beta chain features in type 1 diabetes. The sequenced template was cDNA made from the entire isolated RNA. Assay used: immunoSEQ multiplex PCR; TCRdb lists only in-frame clones, some missing. The sample lists about 620,000 clones, less than 20% occurring once. General study findings and limits: The study left unresolved whether HLA type influences TCRB rearrangement. A closer apparent resemblance between naive, central memory and Treg TCRB repertoires was seen in patients than in healthy donors.

A single heparinised draw of approximately 110 mL on average was taken per donor. A CD45RO/CCR7/CD25/CD127/CD95/CD27 panel sorted naive, central memory, regulatory and stem cell-like memory CD4+ cells. The sequence was obtained from a man younger than 35 in good health. The V and J genes are TRBV13 and TRBJ1-2, with D possibly matching TRBD1 (5 bases). What was sequenced was naive CD4+ T cells from blood. The CDR3: CAAARDRVNYGYTF. The CDR3 bases are TGTGCCGCAGCCCGGGACCGAGTGAACTATGGCTACACCTTC.